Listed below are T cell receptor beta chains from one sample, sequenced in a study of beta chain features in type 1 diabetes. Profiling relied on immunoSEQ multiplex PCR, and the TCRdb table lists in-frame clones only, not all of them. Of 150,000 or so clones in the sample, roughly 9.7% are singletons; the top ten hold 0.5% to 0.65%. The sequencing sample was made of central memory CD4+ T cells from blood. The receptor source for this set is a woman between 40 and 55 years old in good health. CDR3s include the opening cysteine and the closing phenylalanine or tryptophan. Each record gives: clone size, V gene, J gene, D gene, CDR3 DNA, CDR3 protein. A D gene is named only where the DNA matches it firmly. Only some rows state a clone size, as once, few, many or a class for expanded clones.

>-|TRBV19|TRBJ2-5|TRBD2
TGTGCCAGTGGGACGGCTAGCGGGCTCCAAGAGACCCAGTACTTC
CASGTASGLQETQYF
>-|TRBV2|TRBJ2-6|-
TGTGCCAGCAGTGAATGGTACTCAGCCAACGTCCTGACTTTC
CASSEWYSANVLTF
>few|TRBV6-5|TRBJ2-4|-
TGTGCCAGCAGTTATAACGTACTAGCCAAAAACATTCAGTACTTC
CASSYNVLAKNIQYF
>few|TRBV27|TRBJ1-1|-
TGTGCCAGCGGAAAGGGAGGGGAGAACACTGAAGCTTTCTTT
CASGKGGENTEAFF
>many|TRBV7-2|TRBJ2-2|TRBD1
TGTGCCAGCAGCCGAGACAGGGTCGATACCGGGGAGCTGTTTTTT
CASSRDRVDTGELFF
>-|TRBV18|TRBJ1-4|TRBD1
TGTGCCAGCTCACCAGAAAGGACAGGGGACGAAAAACTGTTTTTT
CASSPERTGDEKLFF
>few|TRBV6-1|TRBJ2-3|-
TGTGCCAGCAGTGAAGTTTGGCCTGGTACAGATACGCAGTATTTT
CASSEVWPGTDTQYF
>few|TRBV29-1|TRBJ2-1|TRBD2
TGCAGCGTTCGACGGACTAGCGCCAATGAGCAGTTCTTC
CSVRRTSANEQFF
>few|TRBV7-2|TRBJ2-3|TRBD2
TGTGCCAGCAGCCGGACTAGCGGGGAGCCAGATACGCAGTATTTT
CASSRTSGEPDTQYF
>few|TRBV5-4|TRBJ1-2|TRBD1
TGTGCCAGCAGCTCGACTGACAGGGTCACCTTC
CASSSTDRVTF
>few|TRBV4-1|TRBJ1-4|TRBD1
TGCGCCAGCAGCCAGGGACAGGGGGCCTCCGGCCGAGAAAAACTGTTTTTT
CASSQGQGASGREKLFF
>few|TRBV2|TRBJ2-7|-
TGTGCCAGCACTCGAATGCAGCTAAGGGGTAACGAGCAGTACTTC
CASTRMQLRGNEQYF
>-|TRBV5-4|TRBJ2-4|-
TGTGCCAGCAGCTTGGGCGACAGAAAAAACATTCAGTACTTC
CASSLGDRKNIQYF
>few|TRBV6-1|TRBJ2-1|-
TGTGCCAGCAGTGAAGGGGTCGGCAGGATCTATGAGCAGTTCTTC
CASSEGVGRIYEQFF
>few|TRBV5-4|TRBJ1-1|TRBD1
TGTGCCAGCAGCACGGACAGGCTTAAGTTGAACACTGAAGCTTTCTTT
CASSTDRLKLNTEAFF
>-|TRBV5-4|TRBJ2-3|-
TGTGCCAGCAGCTTCGGTGATACGCAGTATTTT
CASSFGDTQYF
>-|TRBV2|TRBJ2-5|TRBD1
TGTGCCAGCAGTTCCGGGACAGGGATGGGACAAGAGACCCAGTACTTC
CASSSGTGMGQETQYF
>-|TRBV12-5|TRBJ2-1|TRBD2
TGTGCTAGTGGGTCCTCCGGGACTAGGGGGAATGAGCAGTTCTTC
CASGSSGTRGNEQFF
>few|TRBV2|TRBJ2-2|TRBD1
TGTGCCAGCACCCGACAGGGGAACACCGGGGAGCTGTTTTTT
CASTRQGNTGELFF
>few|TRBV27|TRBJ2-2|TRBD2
TGTGCCAGCAGTCATCCGGGACTAGCGGGGGTCACCGGGGAGCTGTTTTTT
CASSHPGLAGVTGELFF
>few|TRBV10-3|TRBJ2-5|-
TGTGCCTCCTCTCGGGGTCAAGAGACCCAGTACTTC
CASSRGQETQYF
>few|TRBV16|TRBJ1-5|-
TGTGCCAGCAGCCAATCCAGGCAGAATCAGCCCCAGCATTTT
CASSQSRQNQPQHF
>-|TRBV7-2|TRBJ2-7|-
TGTGCCAGCAGCTTTCTCTACGAGCAGTACTTC
CASSFLYEQYF
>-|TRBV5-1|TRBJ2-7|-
TGCGCCAGCAGCTTGGCCGTTAGCAGTGGCCCCAGCGAGCAGTACTTC
CASSLAVSSGPSEQYF
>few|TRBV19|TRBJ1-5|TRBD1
TGTGCCAGTAGTTCAGGGGGCCGGGGCAATCAGCCCCAGCATTTT
CASSSGGRGNQPQHF
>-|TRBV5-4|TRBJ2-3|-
TGTGCCAGCAGCTTCGACAGGGATACGCAGTATTTT
CASSFDRDTQYF
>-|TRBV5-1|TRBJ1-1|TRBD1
TGCGCCAGCAGCTTATCCGGGACAGGGAACCTTGCTTTCTTT
CASSLSGTGNLAFF
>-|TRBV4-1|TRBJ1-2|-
TGCGCCAGCAGCCAAGATTTGAGTGCTAACTATGGCTACACCTTC
CASSQDLSANYGYTF
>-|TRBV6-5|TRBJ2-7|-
TGTGCCAGCAGTTACTCGAACAGGGGGGGCTACGAGCAGTACTTC
CASSYSNRGGYEQYF
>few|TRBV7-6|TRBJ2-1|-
TGTGCCAGCAGCTTTGAGGGGCGGGGCCCCTACAATGAGCAGTTCTTC
CASSFEGRGPYNEQFF
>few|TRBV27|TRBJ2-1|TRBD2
TGTGCCAGCAGTTTATCTCCTCCCGGGACTAGCGGCCAGAGCTCCTACAATGAGCAGTTCTTC
CASSLSPPGTSGQSSYNEQFF
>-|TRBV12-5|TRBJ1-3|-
TGTGCTAGTGGTGTAACACGGACAGACTCTGGAAACACCATATATTTT
CASGVTRTDSGNTIYF